This entry lists 15 T cell receptor beta chains sequenced from one sample in a study of cytomegalovirus exposure and HLA in healthy donors (dated by TCRdb to about 2017). The method was the immunoSEQ multiplex PCR assay. For the multiplex PCR, a mixture combining 60 forward primers for TCR Vbeta segments and 13 reverse primers for TCR Jbeta segments was used. TCRdb carries this immuneACCESS record with in-frame sequences only. Its versions omit some clonotypes, under half of them owing to an unresolved V gene in the studies checked, with the rest unexplained. The table for this sample lists around 190,000 clones; around 83% of them were counted only once. The ten largest clones represent approximately 1.8% of the sample. Material for sequencing was PBMCs. The origin of the receptors is a man aged 35-49 years in good health and CMV-seropositive.

The chain combines TRBV27 with TRBJ1-1, with TRBD1 identical over 7 bases. The CDR3 is 16 residues long. The J segment lost 2 bases and the V segment lost 5 bases, leaving 11 bases of the junction unmatched. Germline assignment: CDR1 MNHEY and CDR2 SMNVEV (reference sequence). CDR3 nucleotides: TGTGCCAGCAGTAAAGGGCCACAGGGGATAAACACTGAAGCTTTCTTT. This codes for CASSKGPQGINTEAFF.

The chain is built from TRBV5-1 and TRBJ2-3; 9 nucleotides align to TRBD1. The CDR3 totals 13 residues. After removal of 2 bases from V and 13 bases from J, the junction contained 8 bases not matched to a gene. The germline V gene has CDR1 SGHRS and CDR2 YFSETQ. Here the CDR3 DNA reads TGCGCCAGCAGCTTAACCACGGGACAGGGCAAGTATTTT. This codes for CASSLTTGQGKYF.

V and J are TRBV4-1 and TRBJ2-7; tentatively, D is TRBD2 (5 bases). V lost 1 base and J lost 4, with 14 bases in between. Germline V gives CDR1 MGHRA, CDR2 YSYEKL. The CDR3 sequence is 15 residues long. CDR3 in amino acids: CASSQVLAELYEQYF. CDR3 in DNA: TGCGCCAGCAGCCAAGTGCTAGCAGAATTATACGAGCAGTACTTC.

The chain recombines TRBV27 with TRBJ1-5; 7 bases are shared with TRBD1. CDR1 MNHEY and CDR2 SMNVEV come from the germline V gene (reference sequence). Losses at the gene ends were 4 bases for V and 0 bases for J; bases not matched to a gene: 3. The CDR3 has 15 residues. CDR3 sequence (DNA): TGTGCCAGCAGTTACGGGACAGCTAGCAATCAGCCCCAGCATTTT. Translating gives CASSYGTASNQPQHF.

The rearrangement joins TRBV7-9 to TRBJ2-7; 8 bases match TRBD1. The V segment lost 5 bases and the J segment 5 bases; nucleotides outside the gene matches: 5. Germline assignment: CDR1 SEHNR and CDR2 FQNEAQ (reference sequence). The CDR3 is 13 residues long. CDR3 sequence reads: CASSRTGYHEQYF. For the CDR3, the DNA is TGTGCCAGCAGCCGGACAGGGTACCACGAGCAGTACTTC.

The chain couples TRBV19 to TRBJ1-5, with 9 bases aligning to TRBD1. Trimming at V came to 8 bases and at J to 7 bases, leaving 3 bases not matched to a gene. The germline CDR1 and CDR2 sequences are LNHDA and SQIVND (reference sequence). The CDR3 sequence is 12 residues long. The CDR3 region has the DNA TGTGCCAGTCGGGACAGGGCCCAGCCCCAGCATTTT. Translated: CASRDRAQPQHF.

The chain carries TRBV5-1 and TRBJ2-1; perhaps TRBD2 as D (7 bases). The CDR3 covers 15 residues. CDR1 SGHRS and CDR2 YFSETQ come from the germline V gene. Trimming took 6 bases from V and 8 from J, leaving 21 bases between them. The CDR3 loop is CASNSLGGGADEQFF. Here the CDR3 DNA reads TGCGCCAGCAACTCATTAGGGGGAGGGGCGGATGAGCAGTTCTTC.

The gene calls are TRBV2 and TRBJ2-7; 15 nucleotides match TRBD2. Trimming at V came to 3 bases and at J to 6 bases, leaving 15 bases not matched to a gene. CDR1 and CDR2 (germline): SNHLY, FYNNEI. CDR3 size: 19 residues. The CDR3 region is CASSDLPGLAGGNPSEQYF. DNA of the CDR3: TGTGCCAGCAGTGATTTACCGGGACTAGCGGGAGGTAACCCCTCCGAGCAGTACTTC.

V is TRBV5-1 and J is TRBJ2-1; D not certain. V lost 0 bases and J 5 bases, leaving 12 bases between the germline ends. The CDR3 is made up of 15 amino acids. The V gene's germline CDR1 is SGHRS and CDR2 YFSETQ. The CDR3 DNA reads TGCGCCAGCAGCTTGGGAGGAGCTCCAAACAATGAGCAGTTCTTC. As protein: CASSLGGAPNNEQFF.

The gene calls are TRBV27 and TRBJ2-1; 7 bases map to TRBD2. This CDR3 has 15 residues. Trimming cost V 2 bases and J 8 bases; bases outside gene matches: 9. Germline V gene data show CDR1 as MNHEY and CDR2 as SMNVEV (reference sequence). This CDR3 is CASSLVRTRGDEQFF. CDR3 sequence (DNA): TGTGCCAGCAGTTTAGTTCGGACTAGAGGCGATGAGCAGTTCTTC.

The chain carries TRBV6-1 and TRBJ2-7; perhaps TRBD1 as D (6 bases). From germline, CDR1 is MNHNS and CDR2 SASEGT. The CDR3 has 16 residues. Trimming left V 1 base short and J 0 bases short, with 13 bases between. The CDR3 loop is CASSEVTGTFSYEQYF. In DNA form, the CDR3 reads TGTGCCAGCAGTGAAGTAACCGGGACATTCTCCTACGAGCAGTACTTC.

This clone was observed once. CDR3 coding DNA: TGTGCCAGCAGCCTAACAGGGGGCACTGAAGCTTTCTTT. As protein: CASSLTGGTEAFF. This rearrangement joins TRBV9 to TRBJ1-1, with 8 bases that match TRBD1. This CDR3 spans 13 amino acids. Germline loops: CDR1 SGDLS, CDR2 YYNGEE. Losses at the gene ends were 4 bases for V and 4 bases for J; bases not matched to a gene: 3.

The table lists this clone with a count of one. The chain combines TRBV6-5 with TRBJ1-4; D is uncertain. CDR3 length: 13 residues. The germline gives CDR1 MNHEY, CDR2 SVGAGI. V lost 10 bases and J 4 bases, leaving 13 bases between the germline ends. This CDR3 reads CAIRGGGNEKLFF. The CDR3 bases are TGTGCCATCCGGGGAGGAGGTAATGAAAAACTGTTTTTT.

The gene calls are TRBV29-1 and TRBJ2-1, with TRBD1 matching over 7 bases. The CDR3 covers 14 residues. The V gene's germline CDR1 is SQVTM and CDR2 ANQGSEA. With 6 bases clipped from V and 4 bases from J, the junction kept 9 bases outside the gene matches. DNA of the CDR3: TGCAGCGTGGGAAGGACAGGTAAATACAATGAGCAGTTCTTC. Translated, it gives CSVGRTGKYNEQFF.

The chain employs TRBV2 and TRBJ1-1, with a weak D call TRBD1 (6 bases). The V gene lost 8 bases and the J gene lost 3 bases, with 16 bases spanning the gap. The CDR3 runs 14 residues. Germline values: CDR1 SNHLY, CDR2 FYNNEI. CDR3 bases: TGTGCCAGCGTCCAGGGAGGGGGGGACACTGAAGCTTTCTTT. The encoded protein is CASVQGGGDTEAFF.